The 32 T cell receptor beta chains listed next were all sequenced from one sample in a study of T cells after yellow fever vaccination. TCRdb re-called the 5' RACE reads with MiXCR, one entry per CDR3 protein. The sample lists more than 300,000 distinct CDR3 sequences, roughly a tenth seen once, with 2.5% to 4% in the top ten. Sequences were derived from CD4+ T cells sorted from PBMCs, sampled 45 days after the yellow fever booster vaccination. The source of these receptors is a man between 18 and 29 years old who received the YFV17D yellow fever vaccine.

The chain couples TRBV5-4 to TRBJ2-2; D unclear. Germline V gives CDR1 SGHNT, CDR2 YYREEE (reference sequence). V gave up 2 bases and J gave up 1 base, with 9 bases separating them. This CDR3 has 15 residues. CDR3 protein: CASSFRTGNTGELFF. The CDR3 DNA is TGTGCCAGCAGCTTTCGGACGGGGAACACCGGGGAGCTGTTTTTT.

This rearrangement joins TRBV6-6 to TRBJ2-3, with 11 bases fitting TRBD2. V lost 7 bases and J lost 6; bases outside the gene matches: 9. CDR3 length equals 15 residues. CDR1 is MNHNY, CDR2 SVGAGI, per germline (reference sequence). CDR3 protein: CASKVLAGVPDTQYF. CDR3 DNA sequence: TGTGCCAGCAAGGTACTAGCGGGGGTCCCGGATACGCAGTATTTT.

The rearrangement uses TRBV4-3 and TRBJ2-5; D unclear. The CDR3 loop spans 15 amino acids. The germline V and J ends were trimmed by 1 base and 5 bases, with 14 bases remaining between them. CDR1 and CDR2 (germline): LGHNA, YSLEER. The DNA for the CDR3 is TGCGCCAGCAGCCAAGGGCTAACGACGTTGGAGACCCAGTACTTC. Its protein product is CASSQGLTTLETQYF.

Only a few counts were recorded for this clonotype. This chain links TRBV10-3 with TRBJ1-2; TRBD1 aligns across 9 bases. Trimming took 3 bases from V and 7 from J; bases not matched to a gene: 15. CDR3 length: 17 residues. Per the germline V gene, CDR1 is ENHRY and CDR2 is SYGVKD. This chain's CDR3 is CAISEGEGTGRGVGYTF. The DNA of the CDR3 is TGTGCCATCAGTGAAGGGGAAGGGACAGGGCGCGGAGTTGGCTACACCTTC.

This clonotype was seen more than once but under ten times. This sequence joins TRBV6-1 and TRBJ2-1; D possibly uses TRBD1 or TRBD2 (5 bases each). V was pared by 7 bases and J by 7 bases, with 14 bases between. Germline CDR1 and CDR2: MNHNS and SASEGT. This CDR3 spans 13 amino acids. The CDR3 DNA reads as TGTGCCAGCATGAGAGGGGAAAGGAATGAGCAGTTCTTC. Its translation is CASMRGERNEQFF.

This clonotype was recorded many times. The chain combines TRBV7-6 with TRBJ1-4; D call uncertain. This CDR3 spans 17 amino acids. Looked up from germline, CDR1 is SGHVS and CDR2 is FNYEAQ. Trimming stripped 2 bases from V and 8 bases from J, with 21 bases between. CDR3 sequence reads: CASSLIAGIGRGEKLFF. Here the CDR3 DNA reads TGTGCCAGCAGCTTAATTGCCGGGATCGGGCGTGGGGAAAAACTGTTTTTT.

This clonotype was picked up one time. This chain links TRBV7-2 with TRBJ1-6; 7 bases line up with TRBD1. CDR3 size: 14 residues. V shed 6 bases and J 10 bases; nucleotides not matched to a gene: 9. Per the germline V gene, CDR1 is SGHTA and CDR2 is FQGNSA. The CDR3 nucleotides are TGTGCCAGCAGACCTACAGGGGTCGAATCACCCCTCCACTTT. Amino acids: CASRPTGVESPLHF.

Many counts were recorded for this clonotype. V usage is TRBV12-3 or TRBV12-4 and J usage is TRBJ1-6; no clear D gene. CDR3 length: 12 amino acids. The V gene lost 2 bases and the J gene lost 13 bases, with 9 bases spanning the gap. The CDR3 nucleotides are TGTGCCAGCAGTTTAAGGTTTAGTCCCCTCCACTTT. Its protein product is CASSLRFSPLHF.

The genes are TRBV7-8 and TRBJ1-5, with TRBD1 as a possible D gene (5 bases). The CDR3 is 14 amino acids. Trimming left V 0 bases short and J 7 bases short, with 10 bases between. The V gene's germline CDR1 is SGHVS and CDR2 FQNEAQ. The CDR3 protein is CASSLAQGWQPQHF. The CDR3 coding sequence is TGTGCCAGCAGCTTAGCGCAGGGATGGCAGCCCCAGCATTTT.

The V and J genes are TRBV5-4 and TRBJ2-5; 11 nucleotides line up with TRBD2. The V gene end was trimmed by 8 bases and the J gene end by 2 bases; junction bases not matched to a gene: 8. CDR1 and CDR2 (germline): SGHNT, YYREEE (reference sequence). The CDR3 spans 15 residues. In DNA form, the CDR3 reads TGTGCCAGTACTCCCGCTAGCGGGGGGCAAGAGACCCAGTACTTC. It specifies CASTPASGGQETQYF.

This clonotype showed up just a few times. This chain links TRBV10-3 with TRBJ2-5; 9 nucleotides line up with TRBD1. Germline lookup yields CDR1 ENHRY and CDR2 SYGVKD. This CDR3 is 15 amino acids long. V gave up 7 bases and J gave up 4 bases; unmatched junction bases: 10. CDR3 sequence (DNA): TGTGCCATCACTTCTATTACAGGGGGCCGAGAGACCCAGTACTTC. Translating it yields CAITSITGGRETQYF.

This sequence joins TRBV18 and TRBJ2-6; D unclear. Trimming pared 1 base from V and 0 bases from J, leaving 13 bases between. CDR1 and CDR2 from the germline V gene are KGHSH and LQKENI. This CDR3 has 18 amino acids. This CDR3 reads CASSPLYARISGANVLTF. CDR3 in DNA: TGTGCCAGCTCACCACTCTATGCCAGAATCTCTGGGGCCAACGTCCTGACTTTC.

J is TRBJ2-7 and V is TRBV5-1; no clear D. The CDR3 is 15 amino acids. Trimming left V 1 base short and J 1 base short, with 12 bases between. Germline V gene sequence: CDR1 SGHRS, CDR2 YFSETQ. The CDR3 sequence: CASSLLTAESYEQYF. CDR3 bases: TGCGCCAGCAGCTTGTTGACGGCAGAGTCCTACGAGCAGTACTTC.

The sample holds many counts of this clonotype. J is TRBJ2-3 and V is TRBV7-2; 8 nucleotides align to TRBD2. Per the germline V gene, CDR1 is SGHTA and CDR2 is FQGNSA. Losses at the gene ends were 5 bases for V and 4 bases for J; bases not matched to a gene: 5. This CDR3 region has 14 residues. The CDR3 loop reads CASSPGGAPDTQYF. Here the CDR3 DNA reads TGTGCCAGCAGCCCGGGGGGGGCCCCAGATACGCAGTATTTT.

The J gene is TRBJ2-7, the V gene TRBV5-1; 9 nucleotides match TRBD2. The V gene end was trimmed by 5 bases and the J gene end by 4 bases; junction bases not matched to a gene: 10. CDR1 is SGHRS and CDR2 is YFSETQ in the germline V gene. The CDR3 is 15 amino acids. CDR3 region: CASREAGGRGYEQYV. The CDR3 nucleotides are TGCGCCAGCAGAGAAGCGGGGGGTCGGGGATACGAGCAGTACGTC.

The V and J genes are TRBV7-9 and TRBJ1-6, with no clear D. The V gene's germline CDR1 is SEHNR and CDR2 FQNEAQ (reference sequence). This CDR3 has 13 amino acids. The V gene lost 3 bases and the J gene lost 10 bases, with 10 bases spanning the gap. The CDR3 DNA sequence: TGTGCCAGCAGCTTGATTCCAGCATCACCCCTCCACTTT. Protein product: CASSLIPASPLHF.

This clonotype turned up a few times. The chain employs TRBV4-3 and TRBJ1-1; perhaps TRBD1 as D (6 bases). V gave up 6 bases and J gave up 0 bases, with 14 bases separating them. Germline V gene sequence: CDR1 LGHNA, CDR2 YSLEER. The CDR3 runs to 15 residues. The CDR3 spells CASSRHRAMNTEAFF. CDR3 DNA sequence: TGCGCCAGCAGTCGTCACAGGGCGATGAACACTGAAGCTTTCTTT.

Many counts were recorded for this clonotype. This rearrangement joins TRBV19 to TRBJ1-1; D is unclear. Germline V gene lookup returns CDR1 LNHDA and CDR2 SQIVND (reference sequence). The CDR3 extends over 13 amino acids. The V end lost 5 bases, the J end lost 1 base, and 8 bases lay between the germline ends. CDR3 sequence: CASSPGKNTEAFF. CDR3 nucleotides: TGTGCCAGTAGTCCCGGGAAGAACACTGAAGCTTTCTTT.

This clonotype has a count of ten or more. V gene TRBV5-1 combines with J gene TRBJ2-1; D is unresolved. Trimming took 7 bases from V and 5 from J, leaving 7 bases between them. The CDR3 totals 11 residues. Germline V CDR1 and CDR2: SGHRS, YFSETQ. CDR3 sequence (DNA): TGCGCCAGCCGCCTCGACAATGAGCAGTTCTTC. Translating gives CASRLDNEQFF.

This clonotype was counted at least ten times. The V and J genes are TRBV5-6 and TRBJ2-3, with 9 bases fitting TRBD1. The trim removed 4 bases at V and 2 bases at J, leaving 8 bases unmatched. This CDR3 has 16 residues. Germline CDR1 is SGHDT and CDR2 is YYEEEE. CDR3 amino acids: CASSLQGAGNTDTQYF. CDR3 nucleotides: TGTGCCAGCAGCCTACAGGGGGCTGGGAACACAGATACGCAGTATTTT. Drawing the rest from reference TRBV5-6 and TRBJ2-3, the complete variable domain is DAGVTQSPTHLIKTRGQQVTLRCSPKSGHDTVSWYQQALGQGPQFIFQYYEEEERQRGNFPDRFSGHQFPNYSSELNVNALLLGDSALYLCASSLQGAGNTDTQYFGPGTRLTVL.

This clonotype was counted only a few times. The rearrangement uses TRBV12-3 or TRBV12-4 and TRBJ2-2, with TRBD2 as a possible D gene (6 bases). Trimming shortened V by 6 bases and J by 4 bases, and 15 bases separated the two germline ends. This CDR3 spans 15 amino acids. In DNA, the CDR3 is TGTGCCAGCAGCTTCACCGGCGGGACCACCGGGGAGCTGTTTTTT. Its translation: CASSFTGGTTGELFF.

This clonotype has at least ten counts. The chain couples TRBV9 to TRBJ2-1; D is unresolved. The germline gives CDR1 SGDLS, CDR2 YYNGEE. Deletions cut 2 bases from V and 1 base from J, with 4 bases between. This CDR3 comprises 13 residues. The CDR3 DNA is TGTGCCAGCAGCGTGGGGTCCTACAATGAGCAGTTCTTC. As protein: CASSVGSYNEQFF.

The chain joins TRBV28 to TRBJ1-3; D is unclear. The germline V gene encodes CDR1 MDHEN and CDR2 SYDVKM. Trimming took 6 bases from V and 0 from J, leaving 12 bases between them. This CDR3 is built from 15 residues. CDR3 protein: CASSRQAASGNTIYF. The DNA for the CDR3 is TGTGCCAGCAGCCGGCAGGCGGCCTCTGGAAACACCATATATTTT. Full variable domain (rest looked up from reference TRBV28 and TRBJ1-3): DVKVTQSSRYLVKRTGEKVFLECVQDMDHENMFWYRQDPGLGLRLIYFSYDVKMKEKGDIPEGYSVSREKKERFSLILESASTNQTSMYLCASSRQAASGNTIYFGEGSWLTVV.

The table lists this clonotype with a few counts. Here the CDR3 DNA reads TGTGCCAGCAGCCCCACGGGGGGAGCGGACTTAAACACCGGGGAGCTGTTTTTT. The encoded protein is CASSPTGGADLNTGELFF. The rearrangement uses TRBV7-2 and TRBJ2-2; 7 bases are a match to TRBD2. The V gene's germline CDR1 is SGHTA and CDR2 FQGNSA. The J segment lost 2 bases and the V segment lost 5 bases, leaving 14 bases of the junction unmatched. The CDR3 runs to 18 residues.

This chain joins TRBV9 and TRBJ2-1, with D uncertain. Per germline, CDR1 SGDLS and CDR2 YYNGEE. This CDR3 region has 16 residues. Trimming cost V 4 bases and J 2 bases, with 16 bases left between them. In DNA, the CDR3 is TGTGCCAGCAGCCCCCGGAACAGTTACACCTACAATGAGCAGTTCTTC. Protein: CASSPRNSYTYNEQFF.

This clonotype was recorded a few times. The chain recombines TRBV5-1 with TRBJ1-2; weak D call: TRBD1 (6 bases). The CDR3 is 14 amino acids. The germline CDR1 and CDR2 sequences are SGHRS and YFSETQ. Trimming stripped 9 bases from V and 8 bases from J, with 23 bases between. CDR3 region: CATQGAKQGGGYTF. CDR3 DNA: TGCGCCACCCAAGGGGCAAAACAGGGTGGCGGCTACACCTTC. Looking up the rest from reference TRBV5-1 and TRBJ1-2 gives the full variable domain: KAGVTQTPRYLIKTRGQQVTLSCSPISGHRSVSWYQQTPGQGLQFLFEYFSETQRNKGNFPGRFSGRQFSNSRSEMNVSTLELGDSALYLCATQGAKQGGGYTFGSGTRLTVV.

V usage is TRBV7-3 and J usage is TRBJ2-3; TRBD2 matches at 7 bases. Trimming removed 5 bases from V and 3 bases from J; junction bases left unmatched: 11. The CDR3 spans 16 residues. Germline V CDR1 and CDR2: SGHTA, FQGTGA. CDR3 region: CASSANGRGLTDTQYF. CDR3 nucleotides: TGTGCCAGCAGCGCCAATGGGCGGGGGTTAACAGATACGCAGTATTTT.

This clonotype has only a few counts. The CDR3 DNA reads as TGTGCCAGCAGCTCTCATTGGGAGAGGGGGGGGGTTTCCTACAATGAGCAGTTCTTC. Protein sequence: CASSSHWERGGVSYNEQFF. The gene calls are TRBV7-2 and TRBJ2-1, with D possibly matching TRBD2 (7 bases). The CDR3 is 19 residues long. Trimming stripped 4 bases from V and 1 base from J, with 23 bases between. Germline lookup yields CDR1 SGHTA and CDR2 FQGNSA. Filled out from reference TRBV7-2 and TRBJ2-1, the complete variable domain reads GAGVSQSPSNKVTEKGKDVELRCDPISGHTALYWYRQSLGQGLEFLIYFQGNSAPDKSGLPSDRFSAERTGGSVSTLTIQRTQQEDSAVYLCASSSHWERGGVSYNEQFFGPGTRLTVL.

This clonotype turned up a few times. The chain employs TRBV5-5 and TRBJ2-5, with D possibly TRBD2 on 7 matching bases. Germline values: CDR1 SGHKS, CDR2 YYEKEE (reference sequence). The CDR3 length is 15 residues. Trimming shortened V by 6 bases and J by 4 bases, and 19 bases separated the two germline ends. CDR3 loop: CASMRFLGGVETQYF. CDR3 in DNA: TGTGCCAGCATGAGGTTCCTAGGGGGGGTAGAGACCCAGTACTTC.

As concerns this clonotype: A much larger clone differs from this one at a single base, so this may be a read error. The gene calls are TRBV29-1 and TRBJ2-1, with 9 bases identical to TRBD2. The CDR3 totals 15 residues. Germline values: CDR1 SQVTM, CDR2 ANQGSEA. Trimming removed 7 bases from V and 0 bases from J; junction bases left unmatched: 7. The CDR3 protein is CSAASGRSSYNEQFF. For the CDR3, the DNA is TGCAGCGCTGCAAGCGGGAGGAGCTCCTACAATGAGCAGTTCTTC.

The CDR3 DNA is TGTGCCAGCAGTTCCCTCGGGACCGGGGAGCTGTTTTTT. It yields the protein CASSSLGTGELFF. J is TRBJ2-2 and V is TRBV6-2 or TRBV6-3, with D uncertain. The CDR3 sequence is 13 residues long. V was cut by 4 bases and J by 5 bases, with 8 bases left in between. CDR1 MNHEY and CDR2 SVGEGT come from the germline V gene.

A single count supports this clonotype. The genes are TRBV24-1 and TRBJ2-3, with no clear D. Trimming took 0 bases from V and 5 from J, leaving 11 bases between them. The CDR3 has 15 residues. CDR1 and CDR2 (germline): KGHDR, SFDVKD. The CDR3 here is CATSDLVDGGDTQYF. DNA of the CDR3: TGTGCCACCAGTGATTTGGTGGACGGTGGAGATACGCAGTATTTT.